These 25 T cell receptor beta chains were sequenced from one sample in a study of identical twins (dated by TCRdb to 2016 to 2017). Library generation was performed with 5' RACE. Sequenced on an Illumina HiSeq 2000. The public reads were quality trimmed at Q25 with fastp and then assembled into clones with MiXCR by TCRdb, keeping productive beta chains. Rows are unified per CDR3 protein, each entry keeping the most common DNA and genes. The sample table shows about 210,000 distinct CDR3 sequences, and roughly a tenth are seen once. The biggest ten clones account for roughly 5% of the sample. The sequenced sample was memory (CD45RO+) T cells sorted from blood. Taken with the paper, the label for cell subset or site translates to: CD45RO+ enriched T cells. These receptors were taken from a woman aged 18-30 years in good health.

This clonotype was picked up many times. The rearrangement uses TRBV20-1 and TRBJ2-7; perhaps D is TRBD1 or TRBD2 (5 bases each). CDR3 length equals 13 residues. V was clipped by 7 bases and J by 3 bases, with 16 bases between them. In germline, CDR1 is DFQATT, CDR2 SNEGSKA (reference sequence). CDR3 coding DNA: TGCAGTGGCCTCCGGGGCGAAGACTACGAGCAGTACTTC. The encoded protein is CSGLRGEDYEQYF.

CDR3 amino acids: CASSDTQGAWTEAFF. The CDR3 nucleotides are TGCGCCAGCAGCGATACACAGGGGGCTTGGACTGAAGCTTTCTTT. The chain recombines TRBV5-1 with TRBJ1-1; 9 bases are shared with TRBD1. CDR3 length: 15 residues. Losses at the gene ends were 4 bases for V and 5 bases for J; bases not matched to a gene: 9. CDR1 SGHRS and CDR2 YFSETQ come from the germline V gene.

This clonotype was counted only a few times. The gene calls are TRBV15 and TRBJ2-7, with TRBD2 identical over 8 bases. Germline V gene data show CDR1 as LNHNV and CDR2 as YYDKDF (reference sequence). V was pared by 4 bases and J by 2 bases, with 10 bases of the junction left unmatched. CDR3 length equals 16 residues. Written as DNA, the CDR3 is TGTGCCACCAGCACCAGTGGGGGACTAGAGGCCTACGAGCAGTACTTC. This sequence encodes CATSTSGGLEAYEQYF.

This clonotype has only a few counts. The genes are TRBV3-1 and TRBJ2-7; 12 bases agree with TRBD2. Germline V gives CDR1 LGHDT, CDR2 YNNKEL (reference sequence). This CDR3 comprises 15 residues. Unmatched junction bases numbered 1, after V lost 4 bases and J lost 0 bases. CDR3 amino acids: CASSRLAGVSYEQYF. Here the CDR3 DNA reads TGTGCCAGCAGCCGACTAGCGGGGGTCTCCTACGAGCAGTACTTC.

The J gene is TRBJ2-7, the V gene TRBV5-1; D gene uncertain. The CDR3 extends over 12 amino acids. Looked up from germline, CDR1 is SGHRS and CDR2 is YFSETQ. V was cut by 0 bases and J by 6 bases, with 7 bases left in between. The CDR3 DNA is TGCGCCAGCAGCTTGGCTAACGCCGAGCAGTACTTC. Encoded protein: CASSLANAEQYF.

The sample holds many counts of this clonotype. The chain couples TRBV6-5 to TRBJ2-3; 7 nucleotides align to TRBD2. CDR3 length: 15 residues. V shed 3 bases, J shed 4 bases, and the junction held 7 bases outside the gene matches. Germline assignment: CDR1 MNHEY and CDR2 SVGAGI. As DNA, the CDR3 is TGTGCCAGCAGTTATAACGCGGGGGAGGCAGATACGCAGTATTTT. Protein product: CASSYNAGEADTQYF.

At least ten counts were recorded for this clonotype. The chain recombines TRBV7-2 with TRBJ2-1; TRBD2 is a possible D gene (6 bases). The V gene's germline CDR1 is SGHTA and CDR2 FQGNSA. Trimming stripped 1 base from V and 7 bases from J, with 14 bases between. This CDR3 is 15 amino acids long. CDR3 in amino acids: CASSLGGTSLNEQFF. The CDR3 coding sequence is TGTGCCAGCAGCTTAGGCGGGACTTCTTTAAATGAGCAGTTCTTC.

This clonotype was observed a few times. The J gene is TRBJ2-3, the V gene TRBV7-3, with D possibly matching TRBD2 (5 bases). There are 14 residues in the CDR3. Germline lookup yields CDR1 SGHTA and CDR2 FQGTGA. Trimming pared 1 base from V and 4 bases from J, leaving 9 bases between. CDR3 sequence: CASSLSAGSDTQYF. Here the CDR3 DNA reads TGTGCCAGCAGCTTAAGTGCGGGTTCAGATACGCAGTATTTT.

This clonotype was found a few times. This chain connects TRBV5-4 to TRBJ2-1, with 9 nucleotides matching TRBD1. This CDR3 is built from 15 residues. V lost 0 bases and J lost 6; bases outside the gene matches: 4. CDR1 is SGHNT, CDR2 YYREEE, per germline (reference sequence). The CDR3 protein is CASSLGSGQGNEQFF. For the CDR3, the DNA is TGTGCCAGCAGCTTGGGGTCGGGACAGGGCAATGAGCAGTTCTTC. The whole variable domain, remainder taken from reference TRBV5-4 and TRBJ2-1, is ETGVTQSPTHLIKTRGQQVTLRCSSQSGHNTVSWYQQALGQGPQFIFQYYREEENGRGNFPPRFSGLQFPNYSSELNVNALELDDSALYLCASSLGSGQGNEQFFGPGTRLTVL.

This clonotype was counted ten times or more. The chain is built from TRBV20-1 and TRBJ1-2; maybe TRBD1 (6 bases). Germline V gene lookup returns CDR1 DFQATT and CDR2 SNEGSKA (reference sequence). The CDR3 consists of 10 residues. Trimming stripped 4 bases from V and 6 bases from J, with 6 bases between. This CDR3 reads CSATGDGYTF. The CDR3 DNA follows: TGCAGTGCTACAGGGGATGGCTACACCTTC.

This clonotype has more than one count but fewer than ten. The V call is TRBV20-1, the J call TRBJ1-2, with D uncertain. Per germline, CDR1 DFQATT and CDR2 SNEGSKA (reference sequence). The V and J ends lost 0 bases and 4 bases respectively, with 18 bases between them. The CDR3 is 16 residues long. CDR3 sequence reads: CSARDGSPEGIYGYTF. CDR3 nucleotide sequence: TGCAGTGCTAGAGATGGCAGCCCCGAAGGTATCTATGGCTACACCTTC.

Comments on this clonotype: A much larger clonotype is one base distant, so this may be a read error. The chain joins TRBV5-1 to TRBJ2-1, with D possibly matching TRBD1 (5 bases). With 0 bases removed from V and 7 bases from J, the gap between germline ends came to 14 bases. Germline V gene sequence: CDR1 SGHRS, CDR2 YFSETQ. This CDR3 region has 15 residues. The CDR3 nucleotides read TGCGCCAGCAGCTTGGGATCCCCAGGGTTAAATGAGCAGTTCTTC. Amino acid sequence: CASSLGSPGLNEQFF.

CDR3 region: CSARDLIADTGELFF. In DNA, the CDR3 is TGCAGTGCTAGAGATTTGATAGCGGACACCGGGGAGCTGTTTTTT. The chain couples TRBV20-1 to TRBJ2-2; TRBD2 is a possible D gene (6 bases). Germline loops: CDR1 DFQATT, CDR2 SNEGSKA (reference sequence). Trimming removed 0 bases at V and 3 bases at J, with 11 bases between. The CDR3 sequence is 15 residues long.

As DNA, the CDR3 is TGTGCCAGCAATCAGCGGGGGGCAGATACGCAGTATTTT. Protein sequence: CASNQRGADTQYF. The rearrangement links TRBV2 to TRBJ2-3; 9 bases align to TRBD2. The CDR3 consists of 13 residues. Germline loops: CDR1 SNHLY, CDR2 FYNNEI. V lost 7 bases, J lost 4 bases, and 3 bases stayed unmatched.

CDR3 bases: TGTGCCAGCAGCCCCGGGACAGCCACCCTCTCCTACGAGCAGTACTTC. As protein: CASSPGTATLSYEQYF. V and J are TRBV28 and TRBJ2-7, with 7 bases lining up with TRBD1. This CDR3 has 16 residues. V lost 6 bases, J lost 0 bases, and 11 bases stayed unmatched. Germline lookup yields CDR1 MDHEN and CDR2 SYDVKM.

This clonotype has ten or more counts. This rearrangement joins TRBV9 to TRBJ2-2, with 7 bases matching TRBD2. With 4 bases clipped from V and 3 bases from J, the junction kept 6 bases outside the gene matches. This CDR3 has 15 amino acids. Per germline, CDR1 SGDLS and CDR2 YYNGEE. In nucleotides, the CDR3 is TGTGCCAGCAGCCTGGGAGGGTGGGACACCGGGGAGCTGTTTTTT. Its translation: CASSLGGWDTGELFF.

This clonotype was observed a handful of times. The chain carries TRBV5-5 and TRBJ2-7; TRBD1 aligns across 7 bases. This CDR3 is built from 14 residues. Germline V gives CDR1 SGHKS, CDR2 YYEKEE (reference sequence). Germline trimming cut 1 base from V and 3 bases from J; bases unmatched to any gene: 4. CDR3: CASSLSQGIYEQYF. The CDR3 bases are TGTGCCAGCAGCTTGTCACAGGGGATCTACGAGCAGTACTTC.

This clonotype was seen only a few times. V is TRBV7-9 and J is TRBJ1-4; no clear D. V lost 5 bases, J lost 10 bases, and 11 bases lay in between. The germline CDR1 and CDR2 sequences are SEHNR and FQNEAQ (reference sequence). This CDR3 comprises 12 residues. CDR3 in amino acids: CASSPFPGKLFF. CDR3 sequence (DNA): TGTGCCAGCAGCCCCTTTCCCGGAAAACTGTTTTTT.

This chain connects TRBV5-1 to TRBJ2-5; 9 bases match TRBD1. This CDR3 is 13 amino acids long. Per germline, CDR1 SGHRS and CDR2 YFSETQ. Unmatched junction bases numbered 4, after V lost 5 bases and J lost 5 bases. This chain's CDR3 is CASRQGTGETQYF. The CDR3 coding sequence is TGCGCCAGCAGGCAAGGGACAGGGGAGACCCAGTACTTC.

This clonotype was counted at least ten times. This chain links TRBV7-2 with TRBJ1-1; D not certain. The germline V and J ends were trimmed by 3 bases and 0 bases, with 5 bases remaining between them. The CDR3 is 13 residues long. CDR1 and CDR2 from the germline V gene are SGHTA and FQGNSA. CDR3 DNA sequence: TGTGCCAGCAGCTTCACAGTGAACACTGAAGCTTTCTTT. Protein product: CASSFTVNTEAFF. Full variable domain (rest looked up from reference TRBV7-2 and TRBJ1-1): GAGVSQSPSNKVTEKGKDVELRCDPISGHTALYWYRQSLGQGLEFLIYFQGNSAPDKSGLPSDRFSAERTGGSVSTLTIQRTQQEDSAVYLCASSFTVNTEAFFGQGTRLTVV.

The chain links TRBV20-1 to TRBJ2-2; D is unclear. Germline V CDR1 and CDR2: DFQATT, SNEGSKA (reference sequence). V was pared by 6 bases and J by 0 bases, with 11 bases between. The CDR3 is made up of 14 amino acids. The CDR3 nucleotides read TGCAGTGCCGAACCATCTACGAACACCGGGGAGCTGTTTTTT. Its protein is CSAEPSTNTGELFF.

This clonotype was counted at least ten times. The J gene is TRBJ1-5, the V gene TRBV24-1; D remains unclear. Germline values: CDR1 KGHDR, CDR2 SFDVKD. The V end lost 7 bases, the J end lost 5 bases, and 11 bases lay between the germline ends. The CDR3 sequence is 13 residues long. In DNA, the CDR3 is TGTGCCACCAGACCGAACGGACATCAGCCCCAGCATTTT. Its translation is CATRPNGHQPQHF.

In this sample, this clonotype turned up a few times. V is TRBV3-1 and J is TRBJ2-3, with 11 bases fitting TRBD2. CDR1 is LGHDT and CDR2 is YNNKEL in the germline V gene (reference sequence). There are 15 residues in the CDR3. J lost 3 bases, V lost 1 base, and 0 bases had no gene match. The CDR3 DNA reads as TGTGCCAGCAGCCAAGGGACTAGCGGGACAGATACGCAGTATTTT. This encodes CASSQGTSGTDTQYF.

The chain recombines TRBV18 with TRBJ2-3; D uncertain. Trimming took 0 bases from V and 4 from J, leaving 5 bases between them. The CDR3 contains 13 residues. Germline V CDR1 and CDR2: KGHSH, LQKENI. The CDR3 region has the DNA TGTGCCAGCTCACCACCTAAGCCAGATACGCAGTATTTT. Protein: CASSPPKPDTQYF.

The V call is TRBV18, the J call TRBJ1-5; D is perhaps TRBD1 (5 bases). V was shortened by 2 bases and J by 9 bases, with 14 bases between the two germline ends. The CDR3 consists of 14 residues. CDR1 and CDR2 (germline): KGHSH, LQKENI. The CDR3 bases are TGTGCCAGCTCACCAGGATCGGGACCGAGGCCCCAGCATTTT. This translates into CASSPGSGPRPQHF.